This T cell receptor beta chain was recorded in a study of T cells in Graves' hyperthyroidism and ophthalmopathy. There are 15 residues in the CDR3. Trimming shortened V by 3 bases and J by 6 bases, and 12 bases separated the two germline ends. Amplified TCR beta CDR3 regions derived from RNA transcripts. HTBI primers were the set used in a first-round RT-PCR of the TCR CDR3. TCRdb reanalysed the multiplex PCR reads using MiXCR and keeps one entry per CDR3 protein. Here the sample spans 350,000 to 450,000 distinct CDR3 sequences, over 11% being singletons. This clonotype showed up just a few times. What it binds is unknown. Subjects with ophthalmopathy showed a Clinical Activity Score no lower than 3, a NOSPECS grade no lower than 4, and a duration shorter than 3 months. Diagnosis relied on clinical symptoms, serum thyroxine and TRAb, thyroid ultrasound and orbital computed tomography. General study results and limits: In the analysis, a 13 V-J model separated ophthalmopathy from stable hyperthyroidism.

The clonotype was recovered from a man aged 45-60 years with Graves' ophthalmopathy. The rearrangement links TRBV12-3 or TRBV12-4 to TRBJ1-6, with TRBD1 as a possible D gene (6 bases). The material sequenced was blood. The CDR3 reads CASSFSDRSNSPLHF. CDR3 coding DNA: TGTGCCAGCAGTTTCTCTGACAGGAGTAATTCACCCCTCCACTTT.